The rows below give T cell receptor beta chains drawn from one sample of a study of T cell responses to AZD1222 COVID-19 vaccine. Assay used: immunoSEQ multiplex PCR; TCRdb lists only in-frame clones, some missing. The table records around 120,000 clones, 92% of them present only once. The material was peripheral blood, obtained on day 0 of AZD1222 vaccination. The receptor source for this set is an adult in good health. Each CDR3 is given with its conserved first and last residue. A D gene is named only where the DNA matches it firmly. Clone size is shown for a subset of rows, as once, few, many or a class of expanded clone.

d_gene	abundance	v_gene	len	j_gene	CDR3nt	CDR3aa
.	.	TRBV12-3/TRBV12-4	12	TRBJ1-1	TGTGCCAGCAGTGTGGGAAGGACTGAAGCTTTCTTT	CASSVGRTEAFF
TRBD1	few	TRBV25-1	14	TRBJ1-5	TGTGCCAGCAGTGAGAACAGGGGAAATCAGCCCCAGCATTTT	CASSENRGNQPQHF
.	once	TRBV7-9	15	TRBJ1-1	TGTGCCAGCAGCTTAGTTGGGGGATCGGGCACTGAAGCTTTCTTT	CASSLVGGSGTEAFF
.	.	TRBV29-1	13	TRBJ1-5	TGCAGCGTTGCGGGCAGGGGTGAACAGCCCCAGCATTTT	CSVAGRGEQPQHF
TRBD2	.	TRBV2	13	TRBJ2-3	TGTGCCAGCGGACTAGCGGGCACAGATACGCAGTATTTT	CASGLAGTDTQYF
.	.	TRBV21-1	18	TRBJ2-7	TGTGCCAGCAGCTATAAATTCGGGGCGGACAGTTCTCCCTACGAGCAGTACTTC	CASSYKFGADSSPYEQYF
TRBD1	.	TRBV4-1	17	TRBJ1-1	TGCGCCAGCAGCCATAAGAGTTGGGGTAAGGACAGGGCTGAAGCTTTCTTT	CASSHKSWGKDRAEAFF
.	.	TRBV11-2	13	TRBJ1-5	TGTGCCAGCAGCTTAGGGATTGGGTTTAGCCAGCATTTT	CASSLGIGFSQHF
.	once	TRBV10-2	16	TRBJ2-4	TGCGCCAGCAGTGCAGGGGAAGGGTCTGCCAAAAACATTCAGTACTTC	CASSAGEGSAKNIQYF
TRBD1	.	TRBV28	15	TRBJ2-7	TGTGCCAGCAGTTTAAGTTTACAGGGGGCTTACGAGCAGTACTTC	CASSLSLQGAYEQYF
.	.	TRBV6-5	14	TRBJ2-7	TGTGCCAGCAGTTACTTCGCGGCATCCTACGAGCAGTACTTC	CASSYFAASYEQYF
.	.	TRBV5-6	15	TRBJ1-1	TGTGCCAGCAGCCTGCCGTTCCAGGGTAACACTGAAGCTTTCTTT	CASSLPFQGNTEAFF
.	.	TRBV11-2	14	TRBJ2-3	TGTGCCAGCAGCTTAAACGAAGTCACAGATACGCAGTATTTT	CASSLNEVTDTQYF
.	.	TRBV9	16	TRBJ1-1	TGTGCCAGCAGCGTAGGTTCCGCGACAGGGAACACTGAAGCTTTCTTT	CASSVGSATGNTEAFF
TRBD2	.	TRBV5-1	15	TRBJ2-3	TGCGCCAGCAGCTTGCGGACTAGAGGAGGAGATACGCAGTATTTT	CASSLRTRGGDTQYF
.	.	TRBV7-2	13	TRBJ2-7	TGTGCCAGCACGAAAGGGAGTCGGTACGAGCAGTACTTC	CASTKGSRYEQYF
.	.	TRBV4-1	17	TRBJ1-5	TGCGCCAGCAGCCAAGTCACAGGGCGCTATAGCAATCAGCCCCAGCATTTT	CASSQVTGRYSNQPQHF
.	.	TRBV30	18	TRBJ2-4	TGTGCCTGGATGGACGTCTCACCGGGCAAGGTTATCAAAAACATTCAGTACTTC	CAWMDVSPGKVIKNIQYF
.	.	TRBV18	13	TRBJ2-7	TGTGCCAGCTCACCACCGGACGGGTACGAGCAGTACTTC	CASSPPDGYEQYF
.	.	TRBV4-3	13	TRBJ2-2	TGCGCCAGCAGCCAAGTGGGCTCCGGGGAGCTGTTTTTT	CASSQVGSGELFF
TRBD1	.	TRBV9	16	TRBJ2-3	TGTGCCAGCAGCGCCTGGACAGGATCTGGCACAGATACGCAGTATTTT	CASSAWTGSGTDTQYF
.	.	TRBV5-4	14	TRBJ1-2	TGTGCCAGCAGCTTGTTGGGCAGTAACTATGGCTACACCTTC	CASSLLGSNYGYTF
.	few	TRBV11-2	15	TRBJ1-4	TGTGCCAGCAGCTTATTCGGAGGGTCGGTTGAAAAACTGTTTTTT	CASSLFGGSVEKLFF
.	.	TRBV28	13	TRBJ2-2	TGTGCCTCCGTGGGTATGAACACCGGGGAGCTGTTTTTT	CASVGMNTGELFF
.	.	TRBV5-6	15	TRBJ1-2	TGTGCCAGCAGCTTGGTCCGGGGGCCCTCCTATGGCTACACCTTC	CASSLVRGPSYGYTF
.	once	TRBV27	14	TRBJ1-6	TGTGCCAGCAGTCCCGAGGGATATAATTCACCCCTCCACTTT	CASSPEGYNSPLHF
TRBD2	.	TRBV5-6	18	TRBJ2-1	TGTGCCAGCAGCACCGGGACTAGCGGGTCTAGCTCCTACAATGAGCAGTTCTTC	CASSTGTSGSSSYNEQFF
TRBD2	.	TRBV6-5	13	TRBJ2-2	TGTGCCAGCAGCTACCCGGGGGGCGGGGAGCTGTTTTTT	CASSYPGGGELFF
.	.	TRBV19	12	TRBJ2-2	TGTGCCAGTAAAGGCTACACCGGGGAGCTGTTTTTT	CASKGYTGELFF
.	.	TRBV7-9	15	TRBJ1-3	TGTGCCAGCAGCCCCAGGGGCGAAGGCGGAAACACCATATATTTT	CASSPRGEGGNTIYF
.	.	TRBV14	13	TRBJ1-1	TGTGCCAGCAGCCAAGATCTCAAAGGGGAAGCTTTCTTT	CASSQDLKGEAFF
TRBD2	.	TRBV11-2	16	TRBJ2-3	TGTGCCAGCAGCTTAGGACTAGCGGGTAGCACAGATACGCAGTATTTT	CASSLGLAGSTDTQYF
TRBD2	.	TRBV7-9	16	TRBJ2-3	TGTGCCAGCAGCGGAACTAGCGGGATATATACCGGTACGCAGTATTTT	CASSGTSGIYTGTQYF
.	.	TRBV6-6	13	TRBJ1-6	TGTGCCAAAGCGGCAGTCAACCATTCACCCCTCCACTTT	CAKAAVNHSPLHF
.	.	TRBV6-5	16	TRBJ1-1	TGTGCCAGCAGTTACTCGCCGGGCCTCCCTGGCACTGAAGCTTTCTTT	CASSYSPGLPGTEAFF
.	.	TRBV7-9	13	TRBJ1-3	TGTGCCAGCAGCTCGAGAACGGGAAACACCATATATTTT	CASSSRTGNTIYF
.	.	TRBV5-1	14	TRBJ2-7	TGCGCCAGCAGCCCCACAGGGCAGTTCTACGAGCAGTACTTC	CASSPTGQFYEQYF
.	.	TRBV4-1	13	TRBJ1-1	TGCGCCAGCAGCCTAGACGGGGCCACTGAAGCTTTCTTT	CASSLDGATEAFF
.	.	TRBV5-1	14	TRBJ1-1	TGCGCCAGCAGCGTACAGGGTTGGGACACTGAAGCTTTCTTT	CASSVQGWDTEAFF